The entry that follows covers one T cell receptor (beta chain) sequence. This sample is drawn from a study of cytomegalovirus exposure and HLA in healthy donors. Germline V lookup: CDR1 SEHNR, CDR2 FQNEAQ (reference sequence). This CDR3 spans 15 amino acids. Trimming shortened V by 4 bases and J by 3 bases, and 13 bases separated the two germline ends. This PCR relied on a set of 60 Vbeta primers and 13 Jbeta primers. Clones were sequenced by immunoSEQ multiplex PCR, and TCRdb holds only the in-frame ones, with some missing. The top ten hold nearly 3% of the sample, which has about 120,000 clones, about 75% seen once.

Sequenced input: PBMCs. V and J are TRBV7-9 and TRBJ2-1, with D tentatively TRBD1 (6 bases). The clonotype comes from a woman aged 40 to 50 in good health and CMV-seropositive. This CDR3 is CASSSGQSNYNEQFF. CDR3 DNA: TGTGCCAGCAGCTCAGGACAGTCGAACTACAATGAGCAGTTCTTC. The variable domain in full, completed from reference TRBV7-9 and TRBJ2-1, reads DTGVSQNPRHKITKRGQNVTFRCDPISEHNRLYWYRQTLGQGPEFLTYFQNEAQLEKSRLLSDRFSAERPKGSFSTLEIQRTEQGDSAMYLCASSSGQSNYNEQFFGPGTRLTVL.